This is a list of T cell receptor beta chains from one sample in a study of follicular helper T cells after annual influenza vaccination. Produced via immunoSEQ multiplex PCR; TCRdb's table is partial and in-frame only. The table lists more than 9,000 clones, about 83% of them singletons, with roughly 0.35% in the top ten. The specimen was CXCR5- memory CD4+ T cells sorted from blood, collected 7 days after influenza vaccination. The receptors come from an adult who received the influenza vaccine. CDR3s include the opening cysteine and the closing phenylalanine or tryptophan. D genes are given only for firm matches. Rows may omit the clone size; those that give it use once, few, many or a size class.

V gene	J gene	D gene	clone size	CDR3 DNA	CDR3 protein
TRBV7-3	TRBJ2-5	NA	NA	TGTGCCAGCAGCCCGAACCTAGCGCTAGGGACCCAGTACTTC	CASSPNLALGTQYF
TRBV18	TRBJ2-2	TRBD1	NA	TGTGCCAGCTCACCTGGACAGGGGACCGGGGAGCTGTTTTTT	CASSPGQGTGELFF
TRBV10-3	TRBJ1-1	TRBD1	NA	TGTGCCATCAGGGAGAGACAGGGGACAGAGACTGAAGCTTTCTTT	CAIRERQGTETEAFF
TRBV18	TRBJ1-6	NA	NA	TGTGCCAGCTCACTACAGAGCGTCGATTCACCCCTCCACTTT	CASSLQSVDSPLHF
TRBV5-1	TRBJ1-4	TRBD1	few	TGCGCCAGCAGCACCGAAACAGGGGAGACACGAGATTTT	CASSTETGETRDF
TRBV5-1	TRBJ1-4	NA	NA	TGCGCCAGCAGCAAAGACGCAGCAACTAATGAAAAACTGTTTTTT	CASSKDAATNEKLFF
TRBV18	TRBJ2-5	NA	NA	TGTGCCAGCTCACCCAACCAAGAGACCCAGTACTTC	CASSPNQETQYF
TRBV7-9	TRBJ2-7	NA	NA	TGTGCCAGCAGCCCCAACTTAAACTACGAGCAGTACTTC	CASSPNLNYEQYF
TRBV19	TRBJ2-7	TRBD1	NA	TGTGCCAGTAGTGACCGGACAGGGTTTTACGAGCAGTACTTC	CASSDRTGFYEQYF
TRBV7-6	TRBJ2-7	NA	NA	TGTGCCAGCAGCTCGTCAGTAGGGGTTCCATACTTC	CASSSSVGVPYF
TRBV6-5	TRBJ2-7	NA	NA	TGTGCCAGCAGTTACGCGGGACAGAGGTACGAGCAGTACTTC	CASSYAGQRYEQYF
TRBV6-5	TRBJ2-5	TRBD2	NA	TGTGCCAGCAGTCCTAGCGGGGGCACACAAGAGACCCAGTACTTC	CASSPSGGTQETQYF
TRBV2	TRBJ1-2	TRBD1	NA	TGTGCCAGCAGTCGTCTCACAGGGGGCGGCAACTATGGCTACACCTTC	CASSRLTGGGNYGYTF
TRBV9	TRBJ1-2	NA	NA	TGTGCCAGCAATCAGGGCCCGATATTTAACTATGGCTACACCTTC	CASNQGPIFNYGYTF
TRBV6-5	TRBJ1-6	NA	once	TGTGCCAGCAGTTCCCGGCAGTCTGGTTATAATTCACCCCTCCACTTT	CASSSRQSGYNSPLHF
TRBV14	TRBJ1-6	NA	NA	TGTGCCAGCAGCCAAGCTAGGCAGGGACCCCTCCACTTT	CASSQARQGPLHF
TRBV11-3	TRBJ2-3	TRBD2	NA	TGTGCCAGCAGCTACGGACTAGCGGGGGATTCCACAGATACGCAGTATTTT	CASSYGLAGDSTDTQYF
TRBV6-5	TRBJ1-4	NA	NA	TGTGCCAGCAGCCCCGGGGGGAAGGTGGAAAAACTGTTTTTT	CASSPGGKVEKLFF
TRBV18	TRBJ2-7	NA	few	TGTGCCAGCTCCACCGGAGCTGTAGGAGCCTACGAGCAGTACTTC	CASSTGAVGAYEQYF
TRBV7-2	TRBJ2-1	NA	NA	TGTGCCAGCAGCTTAGCGATGAGGGGGTTCATGAGCTCCTACAATGAGCAGTTCTTC	CASSLAMRGFMSSYNEQFF
TRBV5-5	TRBJ2-7	NA	NA	TGTGCCAGCAGCTCTGGGGACACCTACGAGCAGTACTTC	CASSSGDTYEQYF
TRBV19	TRBJ2-2	NA	NA	TGTGCCAGTAGCCAGATGAACACCGGGGAGCTGTTTTTT	CASSQMNTGELFF
TRBV14	TRBJ1-3	NA	NA	TGTGCCAGCAGCCTCTCCCCCCTCCGGTCTGGAAACACCATATATTTT	CASSLSPLRSGNTIYF
TRBV5-8	TRBJ1-2	NA	NA	TGTGCCAGCAGCCTGGGAGGGCCGGGAGGCTACACCTTC	CASSLGGPGGYTF
TRBV7-6	TRBJ1-3	TRBD1	NA	TGTGCCAGCAGCTTAGCGCTGACAGGGGGGAGAAACACCATATATTTT	CASSLALTGGRNTIYF